A single sample gave rise to the 27 T cell receptor beta chains below, sequenced in a study of control samples from healthy donors and cancer patients. The protocol was immunoSEQ multiplex PCR, while the TCRdb copy is restricted to in-frame clones and leaves out a portion. The sample contains 130,000 or so clones, about 88% of which appear only once. Sample: blood. All receptors come from a man between 45 and 60 years old in good health.

This sequence joins TRBV30 and TRBJ2-7, with 7 bases aligning to TRBD2. Germline V gene data show CDR1 as GTSNPN and CDR2 as SVGIG (reference sequence). This CDR3 region has 14 residues. The trim removed 1 base at V and 0 bases at J, leaving 3 bases unmatched. The DNA for the CDR3 is TGTGCCTGGAGTGAACTAGCGAGCTCCTACGAGCAGTACTTC. This sequence encodes CAWSELASSYEQYF.

The rearrangement joins TRBV30 to TRBJ1-2; 8 bases match TRBD1. Germline CDR1 is GTSNPN and CDR2 is SVGIG (reference sequence). Trimming at V came to 3 bases and at J to 3 bases, leaving 6 bases not matched to a gene. This CDR3 spans 14 amino acids. CDR3 DNA sequence: TGTGCCTGGAGCGACCAGGGGGCGGACTATGGCTACACCTTC. This sequence encodes CAWSDQGADYGYTF.

This chain links TRBV9 with TRBJ2-5; 8 bases align to TRBD2. The germline V gene encodes CDR1 SGDLS and CDR2 YYNGEE. The V and J ends lost 0 bases and 0 bases, in that order; junction bases with no gene match: 1. This CDR3 has 15 residues. This CDR3 is CASSVGGGYQETQYF. The CDR3 DNA is TGTGCCAGCAGCGTAGGCGGGGGGTACCAAGAGACCCAGTACTTC. The full variable domain, its missing parts supplied by reference TRBV9 and TRBJ2-5, is DSGVTQTPKHLITATGQRVTLRCSPRSGDLSVYWYQQSLDQGLQFLIQYYNGEERAKGNILERFSAQQFPDLHSELNLSSLELGDSALYFCASSVGGGYQETQYFGPGTRLLVL.

The genes are TRBV10-3 and TRBJ2-7; no clear D. The V end was cut by 7 bases, the J end by 4 bases, with 17 bases between. The CDR3 is 14 residues long. Germline assignment: CDR1 ENHRY and CDR2 SYGVKD. CDR3 sequence (DNA): TGTGCCATCACTTCAAGAGAGGTCTCGTACGAGCAGTACTTC. Translation gives CAITSREVSYEQYF.

This chain joins TRBV6-5 and TRBJ1-5; D unresolved. V lost 8 bases and J 0 bases, leaving 8 bases between the germline ends. This CDR3 spans 13 amino acids. Germline CDR1 is MNHEY and CDR2 is SVGAGI. The CDR3 sequence is CASRDYSNQPQHF. CDR3 sequence (DNA): TGTGCCAGCCGCGATTATAGCAATCAGCCCCAGCATTTT.

The gene calls are TRBV24-1 and TRBJ2-6; the D gene is possibly TRBD1 (5 bases). CDR1 and CDR2 (germline): KGHDR, SFDVKD. Trimming stripped 2 bases from V and 4 bases from J, with 14 bases between. This CDR3 region has 17 residues. The CDR3 loop reads CATSDSFRVGGANVLTF. The CDR3 DNA is TGTGCCACCAGTGATTCGTTCAGGGTCGGCGGGGCCAACGTCCTGACTTTC.

The chain carries TRBV9 and TRBJ2-1; D is undetermined. Deletions cut 5 bases from V and 1 base from J, with 7 bases between. Germline V gives CDR1 SGDLS, CDR2 YYNGEE. The CDR3 extends over 13 amino acids. Here the CDR3 reads CASSQSSYNEQFF. The CDR3 DNA sequence: TGTGCCAGCAGTCAGTCTTCCTACAATGAGCAGTTCTTC.

The CDR3 loop is CASRGDSTDTQYF. Here the CDR3 DNA reads TGTGCCTCGCGGGGGGATAGCACAGATACGCAGTATTTT. The J gene is TRBJ2-3, the V gene TRBV24-1; TRBD2 agrees at 8 bases. Germline CDR1 KGHDR, CDR2 SFDVKD. The length of the CDR3 is 13 residues. J gave up 0 bases and V 12 bases, and 4 bases lay outside the gene matches.

This sequence joins TRBV6-6 and TRBJ1-2; D is possibly TRBD1 (6 bases). Per germline, CDR1 MNHNY and CDR2 SVGAGI (reference sequence). CDR3 length: 15 residues. V was trimmed by 7 bases and J by 7 bases, leaving 22 bases between them. The CDR3 DNA sequence: TGTGCCAGCACATCGGTCGGTAGAGGGGGGATTGGCTACACCTTC. As protein: CASTSVGRGGIGYTF.

The chain joins TRBV28 to TRBJ1-2, with 7 nucleotides matching TRBD1. Germline CDR1 MDHEN, CDR2 SYDVKM. Trimming cost V 4 bases and J 0 bases; bases outside gene matches: 11. There are 17 residues in the CDR3. CDR3 bases: TGTGCCAGCAGTTCAACCGGGGACAGTTCTTCTAACTATGGCTACACCTTC. It encodes CASSSTGDSSSNYGYTF.

A single count supports this clone. The chain employs TRBV6-4 and TRBJ2-2; perhaps TRBD1 as D (6 bases). CDR1 and CDR2 from the germline V gene are MRHNA and SNTAGT. The CDR3 covers 15 residues. Deletions cut 2 bases from V and 0 bases from J, with 7 bases between. The DNA for the CDR3 is TGTGCCAGCAGTGACAGGACAGCGAACACCGGGGAGCTGTTTTTT. Protein: CASSDRTANTGELFF.

V and J are TRBV15 and TRBJ1-2; D unresolved. This CDR3 contains 14 residues. Germline V CDR1 and CDR2: LNHNV, YYDKDF (reference sequence). Deletions cut 5 bases from V and 10 bases from J, with 20 bases between. The CDR3 protein is CATSSTFGLSHYTF. The DNA for the CDR3 is TGTGCCACCAGCTCAACGTTCGGACTATCCCACTACACCTTC.

The rearrangement links TRBV27 to TRBJ1-5; 8 bases are a match to TRBD1. After removal of 8 bases from V and 6 bases from J, the junction contained 3 bases not matched to a gene. The CDR3 runs 12 residues. Germline CDR1 MNHEY, CDR2 SMNVEV (reference sequence). The CDR3 reads CASRTGIQPQHF. The CDR3 DNA reads TGTGCCAGCCGGACAGGGATTCAGCCCCAGCATTTT.

The chain recombines TRBV5-1 with TRBJ2-7, with a weak D call TRBD2 (6 bases). Germline CDR1 and CDR2: SGHRS and YFSETQ. The CDR3 loop spans 14 amino acids. Trimming shortened V by 5 bases and J by 0 bases, and 12 bases separated the two germline ends. The CDR3 nucleotides are TGCGCCAGCAGATGGGACGGGAGCTCCTACGAGCAGTACTTC. It specifies CASRWDGSSYEQYF.

CDR3 sequence (DNA): TGTGCCAGCAGCCGAACCGACGAGTTTGGTGAAGCTTTCTTT. Translated, it gives CASSRTDEFGEAFF. This rearrangement joins TRBV6-5 to TRBJ1-1; the D is unclear. V was shortened by 6 bases and J by 7 bases, with 18 bases between the two germline ends. Germline loops: CDR1 MNHEY, CDR2 SVGAGI. The CDR3 has 14 amino acids.

This chain joins TRBV29-1 and TRBJ1-4, with D uncertain. Germline V gene lookup returns CDR1 SQVTM and CDR2 ANQGSEA. This CDR3 has 11 residues. Trimming stripped 3 bases from V and 4 bases from J, with 3 bases between. The CDR3 bases are TGCAGCGTTGACATTAATGAAAAACTGTTTTTT. Translating it yields CSVDINEKLFF.

The chain has TRBV20-1 and TRBJ2-7; D is uncertain. The CDR3 sequence is 11 residues long. Germline values: CDR1 DFQATT, CDR2 SNEGSKA (reference sequence). V was shortened by 3 bases and J by 0 bases, with 3 bases between the two germline ends. Written as DNA, the CDR3 is TGCAGTGCTAGTATCTCCTACGAGCAGTACTTC. This translates into CSASISYEQYF.

This chain uses TRBV4-2 with TRBJ2-7; weak D call: TRBD2 (7 bases). The germline gives CDR1 LGHNA, CDR2 YNFKEQ. V shed 4 bases and J shed 3 bases, with 16 bases lying between them. This CDR3 is 15 amino acids long. The CDR3 protein is CASSREGQGHYEQYF. CDR3 coding DNA: TGTGCCAGCAGCCGGGAGGGGCAGGGGCACTACGAGCAGTACTTC.

Written as DNA, the CDR3 is TGTGCCAGCAGCTTTTTTACCCCTTTTCGACAGGGGAAAGAGACCCAGTACTTC. This sequence encodes CASSFFTPFRQGKETQYF. This chain links TRBV7-6 with TRBJ2-5; 8 bases line up with TRBD1. The junction had 15 bases not matched to a gene; V was cut back by 3 bases and J by 3 bases. In germline, CDR1 is SGHVS, CDR2 FNYEAQ. This CDR3 is 18 amino acids long.

V usage is TRBV18 and J usage is TRBJ2-2, with 11 positions matching TRBD1. The junction had 1 base not matched to a gene; V was cut back by 3 bases and J by 4 bases. The CDR3 length is 15 residues. Germline values: CDR1 KGHSH, CDR2 LQKENI. This chain's CDR3 is CASSPGQGVTGELFF. Written as DNA, the CDR3 is TGTGCCAGCTCACCGGGACAGGGGGTCACCGGGGAGCTGTTTTTT.

This clone was detected a few times. The J gene is TRBJ2-1, the V gene TRBV7-8, with 9 bases identical to TRBD1. Germline values: CDR1 SGHVS, CDR2 FQNEAQ. This CDR3 contains 15 residues. V lost 8 bases and J lost 7; bases outside the gene matches: 12. CDR3 nucleotides: TGTGCCAGCGGGGCCGGGACAGGGTCCTGGAATGAGCAGTTCTTC. This sequence encodes CASGAGTGSWNEQFF.

The chain recombines TRBV9 with TRBJ2-1; TRBD1 aligns across 7 bases. CDR3 size: 14 residues. CDR1 and CDR2 (germline): SGDLS, YYNGEE. Germline trimming cut 4 bases from V and 8 bases from J; bases unmatched to any gene: 9. CDR3 amino acids: CASSQTGVIDEQFF. In nucleotides, the CDR3 is TGTGCCAGCAGCCAAACAGGGGTCATCGATGAGCAGTTCTTC.

CDR3 nucleotide sequence: TGTGCCAGCCGATCCCCGGGGGGGGTTGATGGCTACACCTTC. Its protein product is CASRSPGGVDGYTF. This sequence joins TRBV19 and TRBJ1-2, with D tentatively TRBD1 (5 bases). This CDR3 has 14 residues. Germline V lookup: CDR1 LNHDA, CDR2 SQIVND (reference sequence). V was shortened by 9 bases and J by 6 bases, with 20 bases between the two germline ends.

This chain connects TRBV4-1 to TRBJ1-2; 11 bases match TRBD1. The germline CDR1 and CDR2 sequences are MGHRA and YSYEKL. This CDR3 spans 19 amino acids. V was pared by 3 bases and J by 1 base, with 13 bases of the junction left unmatched. The CDR3 sequence: CASSHELRTGGTFNYGYTF. The CDR3 DNA is TGCGCCAGCAGCCACGAACTTCGGACAGGGGGCACTTTTAACTATGGCTACACCTTC.

This clone was counted a few times. The V gene is TRBV2, the J gene TRBJ2-3; 9 bases are a match to TRBD2. With V trimmed by 3 bases and J by 3 bases, 7 bases remained unmatched. The germline V gene has CDR1 SNHLY and CDR2 FYNNEI. The length of the CDR3 is 16 residues. The CDR3 nucleotides read TGTGCCAGCAGTGAGTATACTGGACTAGCGACAGATACGCAGTATTTT. Protein sequence: CASSEYTGLATDTQYF. The full variable domain, completed using reference TRBV2 and TRBJ2-3, is EPEVTQTPSHQVTQMGQEVILRCVPISNHLYFYWYRQILGQKVEFLVSFYNNEISEKSEIFDDQFSVERPDGSNFTLKIRSTKLEDSAMYFCASSEYTGLATDTQYFGPGTRLTVL.

The genes are TRBV29-1 and TRBJ2-7; 16 bases are shared with TRBD2. V dropped 6 bases and J dropped 2; count of bases not matched to a gene: 4. The CDR3 contains 15 residues. The germline V gene has CDR1 SQVTM and CDR2 ANQGSEA. The CDR3 DNA reads as TGCAGCGTATCCGGGACTAGCGGGGGGGCCTACGAGCAGTACTTC. Protein: CSVSGTSGGAYEQYF.

J is TRBJ2-3 and V is TRBV5-5; possibly TRBD2 for D (6 bases). CDR3 size: 12 residues. The V gene's germline CDR1 is SGHKS and CDR2 YYEKEE (reference sequence). V lost 3 bases to trimming and J lost 11 bases, with 13 bases between them. As DNA, the CDR3 is TGTGCCAGCAGCTCGGGAGAATCAAAGCAGTATTTT. This translates into CASSSGESKQYF.